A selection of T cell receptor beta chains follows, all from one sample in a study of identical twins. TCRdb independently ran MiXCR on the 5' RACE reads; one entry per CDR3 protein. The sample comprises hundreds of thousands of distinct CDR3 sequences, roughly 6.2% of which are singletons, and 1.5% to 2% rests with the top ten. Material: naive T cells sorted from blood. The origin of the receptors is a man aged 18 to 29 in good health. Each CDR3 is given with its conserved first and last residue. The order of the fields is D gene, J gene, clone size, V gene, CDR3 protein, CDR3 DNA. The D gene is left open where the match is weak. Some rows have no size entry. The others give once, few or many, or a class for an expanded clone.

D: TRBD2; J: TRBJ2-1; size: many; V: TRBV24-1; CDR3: CATSDTGQQREGYEQFF; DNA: TGTGCCACCAGTGATACCGGGCAACAGCGGGAGGGCTATGAGCAGTTCTTC
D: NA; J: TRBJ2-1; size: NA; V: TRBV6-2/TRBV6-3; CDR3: CASSDRGAPIYNEQFF; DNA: TGTGCCAGCAGTGATCGAGGGGCTCCTATCTACAATGAGCAGTTCTTC
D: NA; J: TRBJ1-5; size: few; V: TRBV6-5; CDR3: CASSYSANQPQHF; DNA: TGTGCCAGCAGTTATTCGGCAAATCAGCCCCAGCATTTT
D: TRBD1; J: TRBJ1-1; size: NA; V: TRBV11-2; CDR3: CASSSGGYTEAFF; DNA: TGTGCCAGCAGCTCAGGGGGATACACTGAAGCTTTCTTT
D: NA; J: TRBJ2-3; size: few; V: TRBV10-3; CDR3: CAISVSSSGTDTQYF; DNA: TGTGCCATCAGTGTGAGTTCGAGTGGCACAGATACGCAGTATTTT
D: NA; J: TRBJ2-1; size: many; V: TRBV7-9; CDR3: CASTKRDEQFF; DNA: TGTGCCAGCACCAAGCGGGATGAGCAGTTCTTC
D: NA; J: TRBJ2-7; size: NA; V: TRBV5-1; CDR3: CASSFEGPPVGEQYF; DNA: TGCGCCAGCAGCTTCGAAGGGCCCCCCGTGGGGGAGCAGTACTTC
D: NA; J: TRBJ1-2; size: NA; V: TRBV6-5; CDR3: CASSYPAGHGYTF; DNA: TGTGCCAGCAGTTACCCCGCAGGGCATGGCTACACCTTC
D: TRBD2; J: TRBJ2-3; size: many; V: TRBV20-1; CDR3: CSANSGRSTDTQYF; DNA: TGCAGTGCTAATAGCGGGAGGAGCACAGATACGCAGTATTTT
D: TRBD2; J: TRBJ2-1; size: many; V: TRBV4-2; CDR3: CASSQANPGLASLAYNEQFF; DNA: TGTGCCAGCAGCCAAGCAAACCCGGGACTAGCTTCCCTTGCCTACAATGAGCAGTTCTTC
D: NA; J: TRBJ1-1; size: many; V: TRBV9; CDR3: CASSESVNTEAFF; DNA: TGTGCCAGCAGCGAGTCTGTGAACACTGAAGCTTTCTTT
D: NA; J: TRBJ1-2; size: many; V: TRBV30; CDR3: CAWSVLGNYGYTF; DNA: TGTGCCTGGAGTGTACTGGGGAACTATGGCTACACCTTC
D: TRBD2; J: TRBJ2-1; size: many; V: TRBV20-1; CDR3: CSATGLAAYNEQFF; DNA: TGCAGTGCTACGGGACTAGCGGCCTACAATGAGCAGTTCTTC
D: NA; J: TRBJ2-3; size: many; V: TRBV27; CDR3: CASSPLGAKSTDTQYF; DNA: TGTGCCAGCAGTCCCCTAGGAGCAAAGAGCACAGATACGCAGTATTTT
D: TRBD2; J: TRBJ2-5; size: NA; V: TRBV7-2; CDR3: CASSSPGASGRGGGYF; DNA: TGTGCCAGCAGCTCCCCCGGGGCTAGCGGGAGGGGTGGCGGGTACTTC
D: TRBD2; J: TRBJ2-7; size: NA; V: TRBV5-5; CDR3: CASSLGGSGRLYEQYF; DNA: TGTGCCAGCAGCTTGGGTGGTAGCGGGAGGCTCTACGAGCAGTACTTC
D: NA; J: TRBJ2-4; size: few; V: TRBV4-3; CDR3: CASSPTLKDIQYF; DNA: TGCGCCAGCAGCCCGACCCTCAAGGACATTCAGTACTTC
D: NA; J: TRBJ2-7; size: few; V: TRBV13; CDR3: CASSLGGPQVGYEQYF; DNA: TGTGCCAGCAGCTTGGGGGGACCCCAAGTTGGATACGAGCAGTACTTC
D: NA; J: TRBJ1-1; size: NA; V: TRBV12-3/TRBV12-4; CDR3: CASSLTGPGEAFF; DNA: TGTGCCAGCAGCCTTACAGGGCCGGGTGAAGCTTTCTTT
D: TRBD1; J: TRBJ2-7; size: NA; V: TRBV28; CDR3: CASSLGQGVREQYF; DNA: TGTGCCAGCAGTCTGGGACAGGGGGTACGCGAGCAGTACTTC
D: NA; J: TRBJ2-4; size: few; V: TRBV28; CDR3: CASSRTGTPVGIQYF; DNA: TGTGCCAGCAGTCGCACCGGGACACCCGTCGGGATTCAGTACTTC
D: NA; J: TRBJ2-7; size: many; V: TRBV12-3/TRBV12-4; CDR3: CASSRGRGSYEQYF; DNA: TGTGCCAGCAGCCGAGGTCGGGGTTCCTACGAGCAGTACTTC
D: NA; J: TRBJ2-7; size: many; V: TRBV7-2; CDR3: CASSGTSGYEQYF; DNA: TGTGCCAGCAGCGGGACTTCCGGATACGAGCAGTACTTC
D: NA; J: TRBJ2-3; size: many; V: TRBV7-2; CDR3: CASSTYLGTQYF; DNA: TGTGCCAGCAGCACTTACCTGGGTACGCAGTATTTT
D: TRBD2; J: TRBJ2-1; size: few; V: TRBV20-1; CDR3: CSARPLAGGPDEQFF; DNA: TGCAGTGCTAGACCACTAGCGGGAGGGCCAGATGAGCAGTTCTTC
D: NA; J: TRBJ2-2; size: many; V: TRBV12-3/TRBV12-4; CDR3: CASSSGTGELFF; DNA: TGTGCCAGCAGTTCGGGAACCGGGGAGCTGTTTTTT
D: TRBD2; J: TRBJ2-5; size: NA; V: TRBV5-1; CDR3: CASSSQLADGEETQYF; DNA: TGCGCCAGCAGCTCCCAACTAGCGGATGGGGAAGAGACCCAGTACTTC
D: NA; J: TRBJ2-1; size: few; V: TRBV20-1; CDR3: CSAHNPSSENEQFF; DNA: TGCAGTGCTCACAACCCATCTAGCGAGAATGAGCAGTTCTTC
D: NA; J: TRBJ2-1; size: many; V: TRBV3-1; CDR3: CASSSQSRGAGNNEQFF; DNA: TGTGCCAGCAGCTCCCAGTCGAGGGGGGCGGGAAACAATGAGCAGTTCTTC
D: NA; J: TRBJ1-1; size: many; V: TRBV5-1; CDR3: CASSYQRNTEAFF; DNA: TGCGCCAGCAGCTATCAGAGGAACACTGAAGCTTTCTTT
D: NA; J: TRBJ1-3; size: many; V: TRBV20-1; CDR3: CSATQFGYRDSGNTIYF; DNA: TGCAGTGCTACTCAATTCGGCTACAGGGACTCTGGAAACACCATATATTTT
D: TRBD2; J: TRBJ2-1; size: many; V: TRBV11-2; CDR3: CASSLARTSMDEQFF; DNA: TGTGCCAGCAGCTTAGCGAGGACTAGCATGGATGAGCAGTTCTTC
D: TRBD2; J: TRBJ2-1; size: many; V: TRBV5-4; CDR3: CASSLLAGSQYNEQFF; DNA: TGTGCCAGCAGCTTACTAGCGGGAAGCCAATACAATGAGCAGTTCTTC
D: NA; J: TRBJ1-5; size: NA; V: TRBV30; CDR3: CAWSGGVQPQHF; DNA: TGTGCCTGGAGTGGCGGGGTCCAGCCCCAGCATTTT
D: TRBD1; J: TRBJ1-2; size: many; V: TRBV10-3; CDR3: CAISGLGQSYGYTF; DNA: TGTGCCATCAGCGGATTGGGACAGTCTTATGGCTACACCTTC
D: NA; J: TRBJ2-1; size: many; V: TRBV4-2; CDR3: CASSQDGQDDEQFF; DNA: TGTGCCAGCAGCCAAGATGGGCAGGACGATGAGCAGTTCTTC